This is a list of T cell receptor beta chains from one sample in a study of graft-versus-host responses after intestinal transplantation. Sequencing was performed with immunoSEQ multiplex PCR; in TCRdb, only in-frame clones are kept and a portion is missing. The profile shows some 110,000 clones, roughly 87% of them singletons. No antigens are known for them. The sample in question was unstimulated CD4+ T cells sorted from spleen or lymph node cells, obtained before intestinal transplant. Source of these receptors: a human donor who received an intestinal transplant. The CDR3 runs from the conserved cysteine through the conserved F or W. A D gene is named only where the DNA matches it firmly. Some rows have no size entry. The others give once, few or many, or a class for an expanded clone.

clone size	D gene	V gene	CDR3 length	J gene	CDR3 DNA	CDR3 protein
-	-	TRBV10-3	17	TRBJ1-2	TGTGCCATCAGTGGGCCACAAGGGGGGCCAGACCTCTATGGCTACACCTTC	CAISGPQGGPDLYGYTF
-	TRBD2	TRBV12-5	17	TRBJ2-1	TGTGCTAGTGGTTTGGGGGCTCGAGCGGGAGGATCGAATGAGCAGTTCTTC	CASGLGARAGGSNEQFF
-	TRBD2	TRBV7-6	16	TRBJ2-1	TGTGCCAGCAGCTTAGTCCGGGGGGGCTCCTACAATGAGCAGTTCTTC	CASSLVRGGSYNEQFF
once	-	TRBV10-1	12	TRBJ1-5	TGCGCCAGCAGAACACAAGGGCAGCCCCAGCATTTT	CASRTQGQPQHF
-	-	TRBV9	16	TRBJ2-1	TGTGCCAGCAGCGTAGGAACCACAAGGTCTTACAATGAGCAGTTCTTC	CASSVGTTRSYNEQFF
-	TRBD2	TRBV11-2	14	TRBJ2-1	TGTGCCAGCAGCAGATTAGCGGGAGATCTTGAGCAGTTCTTC	CASSRLAGDLEQFF
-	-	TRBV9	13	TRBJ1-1	TGTGCCAGCAGCGTAGTATCAGACACTGAAGCTTTCTTT	CASSVVSDTEAFF
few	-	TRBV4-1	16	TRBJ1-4	TGCGCCAGCAGCCAAGAGCGTCTTCCAACTAATGAAAAACTGTTTTTT	CASSQERLPTNEKLFF
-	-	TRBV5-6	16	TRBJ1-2	TGTGCCAGCAGCTTGGGGCAGGGGACTTCCATCGTGGGCTACACCTTC	CASSLGQGTSIVGYTF
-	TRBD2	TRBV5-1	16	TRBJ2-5	TGCGCCAGCAGCTTTGGTAGCGGGGGGAACCAAGAGACCCAGTACTTC	CASSFGSGGNQETQYF
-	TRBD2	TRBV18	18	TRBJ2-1	TGTGCCAGCTCTCGAGGGACTAGCGGGAGAATAGGGGAGAATGAGCAGTTCTTC	CASSRGTSGRIGENEQFF
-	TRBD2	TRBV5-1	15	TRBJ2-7	TGCGCCAGCAGCTTGGTTCCTAGCGGGAGAGGGGAGCAGTACTTC	CASSLVPSGRGEQYF
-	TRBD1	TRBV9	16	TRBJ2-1	TGTGCCAGCAGCGTGTTCTATCAGGGGGTTACGAATGAGCAGTTCTTC	CASSVFYQGVTNEQFF
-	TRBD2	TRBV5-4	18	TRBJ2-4	TGTGCCAGCAGCTCTCCTTTAGAGAAGCGGGGGGGCAAAAACATTCAGTACTTC	CASSSPLEKRGGKNIQYF
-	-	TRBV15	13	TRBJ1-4	TGTGCCACCAGCAGAGATCCCGGAGAAAAACTGTTTTTT	CATSRDPGEKLFF
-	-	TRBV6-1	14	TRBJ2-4	TGTGCCAGCACTAGCCTTCTAGCCAAAAACATTCAGTACTTC	CASTSLLAKNIQYF
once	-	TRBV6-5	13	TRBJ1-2	TGTGCCAGCAGTTACTCTCGGTACTATGGCTACACCTTC	CASSYSRYYGYTF
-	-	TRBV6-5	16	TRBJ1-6	TGTGCCAGCAGTTCCCCAGTGGGGGCGCCCAGTTCACCCCTCCACTTT	CASSSPVGAPSSPLHF
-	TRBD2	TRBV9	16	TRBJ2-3	TGTGCCAGCAGCCTGGGACTAGCGGGAGGGGGGGATACGCAGTATTTT	CASSLGLAGGGDTQYF
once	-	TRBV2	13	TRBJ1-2	TGTGCCAGCAGTGAATCGGCAGCCTATGGCTACACCTTC	CASSESAAYGYTF
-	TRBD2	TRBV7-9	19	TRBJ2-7	TGTGCCAGCAGCTTCGGATGGGAGGCTGGGGGGGGTGTCTCCTACGAGCAGTACTTC	CASSFGWEAGGGVSYEQYF
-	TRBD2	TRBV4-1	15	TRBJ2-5	TGCGCCAGCAGCCCACTAGCGGGAGGACGTGAGACCCAGTACTTC	CASSPLAGGRETQYF
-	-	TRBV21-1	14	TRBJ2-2	TGTGCCAGCAGCAATGCCCAGGGTTCCGGGGAGCTGTTTTTT	CASSNAQGSGELFF
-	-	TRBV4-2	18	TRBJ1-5	TGTGCCAGCAGCCCGCGTAGGGCCTCGGGAGATGGCAATCAGCCCCAGCATTTT	CASSPRRASGDGNQPQHF
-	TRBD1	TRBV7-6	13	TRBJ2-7	TGTGCCAGCAGCTACGACAGGGTAAACGAGCAGTACTTC	CASSYDRVNEQYF
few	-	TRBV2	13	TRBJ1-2	TGTGCCAGCAGTGATCAGGGAACCTATGGCTACACCTTC	CASSDQGTYGYTF
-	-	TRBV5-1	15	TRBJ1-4	TGCGCCAGCAGCTTAGAAGGACAGACTAATGAAAAACTGTTTTTT	CASSLEGQTNEKLFF
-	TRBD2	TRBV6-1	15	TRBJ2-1	TGTGCCAGCAGTGCTAGCGGGGGGGCCCGTTATGAGCAGTTCTTC	CASSASGGARYEQFF
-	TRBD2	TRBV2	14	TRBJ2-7	TGTGCCAGCAGTCCCACTAGCGGGAGGGGAGAGCAGTACTTC	CASSPTSGRGEQYF
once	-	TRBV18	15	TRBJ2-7	TGTGCCAGCTCACCCCGACAGGCCCGCGAGTCCGAGCAGTACTTC	CASSPRQARESEQYF
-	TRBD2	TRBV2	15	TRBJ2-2	TGTGCCAGCACCGGGACTAGCGGCAACACCGGGGAGCTGTTTTTT	CASTGTSGNTGELFF
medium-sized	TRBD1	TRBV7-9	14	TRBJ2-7	TGTGCCAGCAGCCGCGGGACAGGGGATCGCGAGCAGTACTTC	CASSRGTGDREQYF
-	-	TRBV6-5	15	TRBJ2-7	TGTGCCAGCAGTGTCGGCCCGCGAAGCTCCTACGAGCAGTACTTC	CASSVGPRSSYEQYF
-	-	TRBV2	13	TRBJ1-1	TGTGCCAGTACCAGGACGGGAAACACTGAAGCTTTCTTT	CASTRTGNTEAFF
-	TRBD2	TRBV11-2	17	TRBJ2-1	TGTGCCAGCAGCCAGGGACTAGCGGGAGAAAAGAACAATGAGCAGTTCTTC	CASSQGLAGEKNNEQFF
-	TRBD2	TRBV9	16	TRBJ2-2	TGTGCCAGCAGCCCCCCCGGCGGGGAGGGGACCGGGGAGCTGTTTTTT	CASSPPGGEGTGELFF
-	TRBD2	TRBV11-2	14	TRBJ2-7	TGTGCCAGCAGCTTAATGGGAGGGACCTACGAGCAGTACTTC	CASSLMGGTYEQYF
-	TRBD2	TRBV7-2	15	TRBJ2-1	TGTGCCAGCAGTCGCTCTAGCGGGTCCTACAATGAGCAGTTCTTC	CASSRSSGSYNEQFF
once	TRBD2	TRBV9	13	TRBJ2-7	TGTGCCAGCAGCGGACTAGCGCAGGGGGAGCAGTACTTC	CASSGLAQGEQYF
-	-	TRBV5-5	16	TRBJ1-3	TGTGCCAGCAGCTTCCCGACAGCGTTCTCTGGAAACACCATATATTTT	CASSFPTAFSGNTIYF
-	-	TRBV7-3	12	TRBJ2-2	TGTGCCAGCAGCTTTAGGCCCGGGGAGCTGTTTTTT	CASSFRPGELFF
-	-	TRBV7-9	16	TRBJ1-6	TGTGCCAGCAGCTCTTTTCATGTCTCCTATAATTCACCCCTCCACTTT	CASSSFHVSYNSPLHF
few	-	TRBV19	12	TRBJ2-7	TGTGCCAGTAGCGACAGGAACTACGAGCAGTACTTC	CASSDRNYEQYF
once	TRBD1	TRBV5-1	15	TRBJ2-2	TGCGCCAGCAGCTTGAGGACAGGGGACAGCGGGGAGCTGTTTTTT	CASSLRTGDSGELFF
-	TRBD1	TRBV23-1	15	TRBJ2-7	TGCGCCAGCAGTCAGAAGAAGACAGGGATCTACGAGCAGTACTTC	CASSQKKTGIYEQYF